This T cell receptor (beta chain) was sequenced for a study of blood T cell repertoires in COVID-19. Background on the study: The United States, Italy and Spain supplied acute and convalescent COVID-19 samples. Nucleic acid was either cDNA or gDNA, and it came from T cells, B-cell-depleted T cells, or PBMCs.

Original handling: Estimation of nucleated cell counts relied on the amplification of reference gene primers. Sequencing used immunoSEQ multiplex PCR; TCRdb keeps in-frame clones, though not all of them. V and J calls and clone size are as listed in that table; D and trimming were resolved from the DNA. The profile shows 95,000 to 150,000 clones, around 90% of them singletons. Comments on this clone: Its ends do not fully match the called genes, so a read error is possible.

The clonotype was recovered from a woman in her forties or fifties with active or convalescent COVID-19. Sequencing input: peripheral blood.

CDR3 amino acids: CASSYGDTIYF. The CDR3 nucleotides read TGTGCCAGCAGTTATGGAGACACCATATATTTT. This chain joins TRBV6-5 and TRBJ1-3, with unresolved D. Germline CDR1 MNHEY, CDR2 SVGAGI. This CDR3 spans 11 amino acids.